Listed here are 16 T cell receptor beta chains from one sample, sequenced in a study of glioma-infiltrating T cells. TCR alpha and beta CDR3 regions were amplified from RNA using iRepertoire nested multiplex PCR. MiXCR, applied by TCRdb to the multiplex PCR reads, yields one record per CDR3 protein. Here the sample spans some 130,000 distinct CDR3 sequences, about 22% being singletons. Sequenced: glioma tissue, nonneoplastic brain tissue, or PBMCs (not recorded which). The receptors here all came from a human donor with low-grade glioma or glioblastoma, undergoing nonglioma brain surgery, or in good health (not recorded which).

The rearrangement uses TRBV9 and TRBJ1-1; TRBD1 is a possible D gene (5 bases). The V gene's germline CDR1 is SGDLS and CDR2 YYNGEE. This CDR3 is 15 amino acids long. Trimming pared 3 bases from V and 0 bases from J, leaving 12 bases between. CDR3: CASSAQGLMNTEAFF. The CDR3, as DNA: TGTGCCAGCAGCGCCCAGGGTTTAATGAACACTGAAGCTTTCTTT. Full variable domain (outside the CDR3, taken from reference TRBV9 and TRBJ1-1): DSGVTQTPKHLITATGQRVTLRCSPRSGDLSVYWYQQSLDQGLQFLIQYYNGEERAKGNILERFSAQQFPDLHSELNLSSLELGDSALYFCASSAQGLMNTEAFFGQGTRLTVV.

The chain carries TRBV28 and TRBJ2-5, with 12 bases identical to TRBD2. Trimming removed 5 bases from V and 3 bases from J; junction bases left unmatched: 7. CDR3 size: 16 residues. Germline V gene data show CDR1 as MDHEN and CDR2 as SYDVKM. The CDR3 coding sequence is TGTGCCAGCAGTGCTGATGGACTAGCGGGGAAAGAGACCCAGTACTTC. Translation: CASSADGLAGKETQYF.

This clonotype appeared many times. The chain recombines TRBV19 with TRBJ1-5; D unresolved. The CDR3 is 14 residues long. Germline V lookup: CDR1 LNHDA, CDR2 SQIVND (reference sequence). V was cut by 8 bases and J by 3 bases, with 14 bases left in between. CDR3 residues: CASCRAGYNQPQHF. The CDR3 DNA follows: TGTGCCAGTTGTAGGGCAGGTTACAATCAGCCCCAGCATTTT.

This clonotype was detected ten times or more. The V gene is TRBV6-1, the J gene TRBJ2-1; D tentatively reads TRBD1 or TRBD2 (5 bases each). Germline-derived CDR1 and CDR2 are MNHNS and SASEGT. V lost 4 bases to trimming and J lost 7 bases, with 11 bases between them. CDR3 length: 13 residues. CDR3 DNA: TGTGCCAGCAGTGCCCCGTGGGGGAATGAGCAGTTCTTC. Protein product: CASSAPWGNEQFF.

This clonotype was picked up many times. V gene TRBV6-2 or TRBV6-3 combines with J gene TRBJ1-1; D ambiguous. Trimming cost V 2 bases and J 1 base, with 8 bases left between them. Germline CDR1 MNHEY, CDR2 SVGEGT. The CDR3 is 14 amino acids. Written as DNA, the CDR3 is TGTGCCAGCAGTTACAGAGCGGGGAACACTGAAGCTTTCTTT. Translating it yields CASSYRAGNTEAFF.

Ten or more counts support this clonotype. The chain employs TRBV6-1 and TRBJ1-1, with 9 bases lining up with TRBD1. Germline loops: CDR1 MNHNS, CDR2 SASEGT. Trimming removed 8 bases from V and 4 bases from J; junction bases left unmatched: 14. CDR3 length: 16 residues. CDR3 sequence reads: CASGDPGQGTGTEAFF. The CDR3 DNA is TGTGCCAGCGGAGACCCGGGACAGGGAACAGGCACTGAAGCTTTCTTT.

Only a few counts were recorded for this clonotype. The chain uses TRBV24-1 and TRBJ2-3, with 7 nucleotides matching TRBD1. The germline CDR1 and CDR2 sequences are KGHDR and SFDVKD. The CDR3 totals 15 residues. V lost 5 bases to trimming and J lost 2 bases; unmatched junction nucleotides: 6. This chain's CDR3 is CATSARTGVTDTQYF. The DNA of the CDR3 is TGTGCCACCAGTGCCCGGACAGGAGTCACAGATACGCAGTATTTT.

The rearrangement links TRBV11-2 to TRBJ2-1, with D possibly TRBD2 on 6 matching bases. V was pared by 5 bases and J by 4 bases, with 12 bases between. In germline, CDR1 is SGHAT, CDR2 FQNNGV. The CDR3 is made up of 14 amino acids. The CDR3 protein is CASSVGTPYNEQFF. The CDR3 DNA sequence: TGTGCCAGCAGCGTCGGGACTCCGTACAATGAGCAGTTCTTC.

This clonotype was counted many times. CDR3 amino acids: CASSKDYAGADTQYF. CDR3 DNA: TGTGCCAGCTCCAAGGACTACGCAGGGGCAGATACGCAGTATTTT. The chain uses TRBV18 and TRBJ2-3, with D perhaps given as TRBD1 or TRBD2 (6 bases each). The CDR3 is made up of 15 amino acids. CDR1 is KGHSH, CDR2 LQKENI, per germline. Trimming took off 6 bases at V and 4 bases at J, with 17 bases between the two ends.

This clonotype was observed a single time. The genes are TRBV6-5 and TRBJ2-7; D might be TRBD2 (5 bases). The CDR3 consists of 15 residues. Germline V CDR1 and CDR2: MNHEY, SVGAGI. The CDR3 here is CASNLRTGSSYEEYV. The CDR3 DNA reads TGTGCCAGCAATCTTAGGACTGGGAGCTCCTACGAGGAGTACGTC.

The rearrangement joins TRBV20-1 to TRBJ2-2; 7 nucleotides match TRBD2. The V segment lost 3 bases and the J segment 0 bases; nucleotides outside the gene matches: 10. Germline loops: CDR1 DFQATT, CDR2 SNEGSKA (reference sequence). The CDR3 covers 17 residues. The CDR3 loop reads CSARGFAGTTNTGELFF. Here the CDR3 DNA reads TGCAGTGCTAGGGGGTTCGCCGGGACTACGAACACCGGGGAGCTGTTTTTT.

This clonotype was recorded at least ten times. The gene calls are TRBV4-2 and TRBJ1-6; D is perhaps TRBD1 (5 bases). The CDR3 loop spans 19 amino acids. Germline V gene sequence: CDR1 LGHNA, CDR2 YNFKEQ. Trimming took off 1 base at V and 2 bases at J, with 18 bases between the two ends. CDR3 nucleotides: TGTGCCAGCAGCCAAGTTAGTGCACGGCCCAGGGCCTATAATTCACCCCTCCACTTT. Translated, it gives CASSQVSARPRAYNSPLHF.

The V gene is TRBV20-1, the J gene TRBJ2-1, with 7 bases matching TRBD2. Per germline, CDR1 DFQATT and CDR2 SNEGSKA (reference sequence). The V gene end was trimmed by 0 bases and the J gene end by 10 bases; junction bases not matched to a gene: 12. This CDR3 is built from 15 residues. In nucleotides, the CDR3 is TGCAGTGCTAGAGATTTCCGGGGGGACTCCTACGAGCAGTTCTTC. Encoded protein: CSARDFRGDSYEQFF.

This clonotype was picked up a small number of times. The J gene is TRBJ2-1, the V gene TRBV20-1; D is perhaps TRBD2 (5 bases). CDR3 length: 14 residues. The germline CDR1 and CDR2 sequences are DFQATT and SNEGSKA (reference sequence). CDR3 protein: CSVLRASKGNEQFF. For the CDR3, the DNA is TGCAGCGTACTGCGGGCCTCCAAGGGCAATGAGCAGTTCTTC.

This clonotype appeared a few times. The V and J genes are TRBV10-3 and TRBJ1-5, with unresolved D. CDR1 and CDR2 from the germline V gene are ENHRY and SYGVKD. This CDR3 contains 15 residues. The V end was cut by 1 base, the J end by 3 bases, with 10 bases between. The CDR3 DNA reads as TGTGCCATCAGTGAGTTCGAGGGCGACAATCAGCCCCAGCATTTT. Translation gives CAISEFEGDNQPQHF.

This clonotype was observed a handful of times. The chain carries TRBV12-3 or TRBV12-4 and TRBJ1-5; D unresolved. The ends were cut back, 6 bases at V and 2 bases at J, with 11 bases in the middle. The CDR3 is made up of 14 amino acids. CDR3 coding DNA: TGTGCCAGCAGCCGGAGGGATGGCAATCAGCCCCAGCATTTT. Amino acid sequence: CASSRRDGNQPQHF.